This T cell receptor (beta chain) is drawn from a study of blood T cell repertoires in COVID-19. The overall study: Sites across the United States, Italy and Spain contributed samples from acute and convalescent COVID-19. Sources were T cells, B-cell-depleted T cells, or PBMCs; the material itself was cDNA or gDNA.

Original data processing: Estimation of nucleated cell counts relied on the amplification of reference gene primers. TCRdb's table, derived via immunoSEQ multiplex PCR, lists solely in-frame clones and lacks some. Clonal size and the V and J genes are those of that table, whereas D and trimming came from the DNA. Of around 20,000 clones listed, approximately 85% are singletons. J was trimmed by 0 bases and V by 5 bases; bases with no gene match: 5. The CDR3 is 15 amino acids. Germline loops: CDR1 SNHLY, CDR2 FYNNEI. This receptor was obtained from a man at least 80 years old with acute or convalescent COVID-19. Specimen: peripheral blood. This chain joins TRBV2 and TRBJ2-3, with 7 bases aligning to TRBD1. For the CDR3, the DNA is TGTGCCAGCAGTAGGGACAGCCCTAGCACAGATACGCAGTATTTT. It codes for CASSRDSPSTDTQYF. The whole variable domain, remainder taken from reference TRBV2 and TRBJ2-3, is EPEVTQTPSHQVTQMGQEVILRCVPISNHLYFYWYRQILGQKVEFLVSFYNNEISEKSEIFDDQFSVERPDGSNFTLKIRSTKLEDSAMYFCASSRDSPSTDTQYFGPGTRLTVL.